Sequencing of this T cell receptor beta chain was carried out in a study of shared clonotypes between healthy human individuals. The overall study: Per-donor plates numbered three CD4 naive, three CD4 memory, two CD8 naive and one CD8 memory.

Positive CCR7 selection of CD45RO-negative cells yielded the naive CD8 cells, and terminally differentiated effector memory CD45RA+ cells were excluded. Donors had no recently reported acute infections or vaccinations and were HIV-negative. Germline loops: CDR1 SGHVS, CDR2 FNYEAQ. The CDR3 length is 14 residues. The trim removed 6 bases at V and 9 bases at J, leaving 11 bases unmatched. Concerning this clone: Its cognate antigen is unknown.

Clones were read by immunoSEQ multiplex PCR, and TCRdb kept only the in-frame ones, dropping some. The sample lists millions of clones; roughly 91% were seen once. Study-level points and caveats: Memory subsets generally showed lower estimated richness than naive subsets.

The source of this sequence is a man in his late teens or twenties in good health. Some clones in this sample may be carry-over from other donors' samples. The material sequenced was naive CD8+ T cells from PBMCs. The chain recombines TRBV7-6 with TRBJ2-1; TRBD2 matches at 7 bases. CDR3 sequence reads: CASRGGSTGGEQFF. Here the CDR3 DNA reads TGTGCCAGCAGGGGGGGGTCCACCGGCGGTGAGCAGTTCTTC.